The next 17 T cell receptor beta chains were all read from a single sample in a study of blood T cell repertoires in COVID-19. Data came from immunoSEQ multiplex PCR; TCRdb stores just in-frame clones and leaves some out. The sample includes 100,000 or so clones, approximately 86% of them seen just once. Sample: PBMCs or T cells enriched from blood (not recorded which). These receptors all stem from a woman aged 45-65 years who had recovered from COVID-19.

The rearrangement uses TRBV12-1 and TRBJ1-6. TRBV12-1 is tagged as a pseudogene. CDR3 length: 16 amino acids. The CDR3 region has the DNA TGTGCCAGCACCTGTGTCCGGGGGTATCGTACTTCACCCCTCCACTTT. This codes for CASTCVRGYRTSPLHF.

In its sample, this clone was seen once. The CDR3: CASSLVGLAGGPEQYF. The CDR3, as DNA: TGTGCCAGCAGCTTAGTTGGACTAGCGGGAGGGCCCGAGCAGTACTTC. The rearrangement uses TRBV11-2 and TRBJ2-7, with 15 bases that match TRBD2. V dropped 1 base and J dropped 6; count of bases not matched to a gene: 4. The germline CDR1 and CDR2 sequences are SGHAT and FQNNGV. The CDR3 covers 16 residues.

This chain joins TRBV28 and TRBJ2-3, with D possibly TRBD1 on 6 matching bases. CDR1 is MDHEN and CDR2 is SYDVKM in the germline V gene. Trimming took 7 bases from V and 0 from J, leaving 14 bases between them. The CDR3 extends over 15 amino acids. Here the CDR3 reads CASTTGTLSTDTQYF. The CDR3 nucleotides read TGTGCCAGCACGACCGGGACACTCAGCACAGATACGCAGTATTTT.

The chain is built from TRBV7-2 and TRBJ2-3, with 8 bases lining up with TRBD1. The CDR3 contains 14 residues. CDR1 and CDR2 from the germline V gene are SGHTA and FQGNSA. Losses at the gene ends were 0 bases for V and 6 bases for J; bases not matched to a gene: 2. CDR3 protein: CASSLATGVDTQYF. The CDR3, as DNA: TGTGCCAGCAGCTTAGCGACAGGGGTGGATACGCAGTATTTT. Together with reference TRBV7-2 and TRBJ2-3, the CDR3 gives the full variable domain: GAGVSQSPSNKVTEKGKDVELRCDPISGHTALYWYRQSLGQGLEFLIYFQGNSAPDKSGLPSDRFSAERTGGSVSTLTIQRTQQEDSAVYLCASSLATGVDTQYFGPGTRLTVL.

V gene TRBV2 combines with J gene TRBJ2-2; 13 positions agree with TRBD2. The CDR3 loop spans 17 amino acids. Germline-derived CDR1 and CDR2 are SNHLY and FYNNEI. The V gene end was trimmed by 6 bases and the J gene end by 5 bases; junction bases not matched to a gene: 9. The CDR3 DNA is TGTGCCAGCAGCCGCTCCGGGACTAGCGGGGTTACCGGGGAGCTGTTTTTT. Residues: CASSRSGTSGVTGELFF.

The V gene is TRBV5-1, the J gene TRBJ2-3; a possible D gene is TRBD1 (5 bases). Germline V CDR1 and CDR2: SGHRS, YFSETQ. Trimming pared 4 bases from V and 4 bases from J, leaving 13 bases between. The CDR3 is 14 residues long. The CDR3 here is CASSLRASADTQYF. CDR3 nucleotide sequence: TGCGCCAGCAGCCTCAGGGCTTCGGCAGATACGCAGTATTTT.

A few counts support this clone. The chain employs TRBV19 and TRBJ1-2; D gene unclear. The germline gives CDR1 LNHDA, CDR2 SQIVND (reference sequence). This CDR3 contains 15 residues. V shed 6 bases and J shed 4 bases, with 18 bases lying between them. CDR3 protein: CASSDTPGISYGYTF. The CDR3 region has the DNA TGTGCCAGTAGCGACACCCCGGGGATCAGCTATGGCTACACCTTC.

The chain carries TRBV24-1 and TRBJ2-1, with a weak D call TRBD2 (5 bases). The germline V gene has CDR1 KGHDR and CDR2 SFDVKD. This CDR3 is built from 13 residues. The V end was cut by 1 base, the J end by 7 bases, with 7 bases between. The CDR3 DNA follows: TGTGCCACCAGTGATTTTGGGAGAAATGAGCAGTTCTTC. Amino acid sequence: CATSDFGRNEQFF.

The rearrangement joins TRBV7-2 to TRBJ1-6; 10 nucleotides line up with TRBD1. Germline-derived CDR1 and CDR2 are SGHTA and FQGNSA. The ends lost 4 bases at V and 14 bases at J; junction bases unmatched: 5. This CDR3 comprises 13 residues. CDR3 protein: CASSSTGGVTLHF. For the CDR3, the DNA is TGTGCCAGCAGCTCGACAGGGGGCGTGACCCTCCACTTT.

This rearrangement joins TRBV7-2 to TRBJ2-1; the D gene is possibly TRBD2 (5 bases). CDR3 length: 12 amino acids. CDR1 is SGHTA, CDR2 FQGNSA, per germline. Trimming shortened V by 3 bases and J by 7 bases, and 7 bases separated the two germline ends. The CDR3 region is CASSLRGNEQFF. CDR3 bases: TGTGCCAGCAGCTTGCGAGGGAATGAGCAGTTCTTC. The whole variable domain, remainder taken from reference TRBV7-2 and TRBJ2-1, is GAGVSQSPSNKVTEKGKDVELRCDPISGHTALYWYRQSLGQGLEFLIYFQGNSAPDKSGLPSDRFSAERTGGSVSTLTIQRTQQEDSAVYLCASSLRGNEQFFGPGTRLTVL.

In this sample, this clone turned up once. Here the CDR3 DNA reads TGTGCCAGCAGTCAGGGGGTCGGGGAGCAGTACTTC. Its translation is CASSQGVGEQYF. The V gene is TRBV11-2, the J gene TRBJ2-7; 7 bases are shared with TRBD1. This CDR3 comprises 12 residues. Germline assignment: CDR1 SGHAT and CDR2 FQNNGV. V lost 6 bases and J lost 7; bases outside the gene matches: 6.

The chain recombines TRBV9 with TRBJ2-2; 8 bases are shared with TRBD1. The CDR3 spans 15 residues. The J segment lost 5 bases and the V segment lost 4 bases, leaving 7 bases of the junction unmatched. From germline, CDR1 is SGDLS and CDR2 YYNGEE. The CDR3, as DNA: TGTGCCAGCAGCCCCCGGGACAGGTTGACCGGGGAGCTGTTTTTT. Residues: CASSPRDRLTGELFF.

This chain links TRBV7-9 with TRBJ2-5, with a possible D match to TRBD1 (6 bases). Germline V gene lookup returns CDR1 SEHNR and CDR2 FQNEAQ (reference sequence). The germline V and J ends were trimmed by 5 bases and 4 bases, with 14 bases remaining between them. This CDR3 contains 14 residues. The chain's CDR3 is CASSPRQVPETQYF. Here the CDR3 DNA reads TGTGCCAGCAGCCCGCGACAGGTGCCAGAGACCCAGTACTTC.

V usage is TRBV3-1 (or the pseudogene TRBV3-2) and J usage is TRBJ2-4, with 8 bases identical to TRBD2. The CDR3 is made up of 15 amino acids. Trimming removed 6 bases from V and 7 bases from J; junction bases left unmatched: 11. Germline lookup yields CDR1 LGHDT and CDR2 YNNKEL (reference sequence). The CDR3 spells CASSLIAGPRNIQYF. CDR3 nucleotides: TGTGCCAGCAGTCTTATAGCGGGACCTCGGAACATTCAGTACTTC.

The chain employs TRBV27 and TRBJ1-6; D is unclear. Trimming cost V 4 bases and J 4 bases, with 11 bases left between them. The CDR3 is 15 residues long. The germline CDR1 and CDR2 sequences are MNHEY and SMNVEV (reference sequence). The CDR3 DNA reads as TGTGCCAGCAGTTACACGGGAAATTATAATTCACCCCTCCACTTT. The encoded protein is CASSYTGNYNSPLHF.

The chain recombines TRBV14 with TRBJ1-6; possible D gene TRBD1, 6 bases. Between the trimmed V and J ends, which lost 0 bases and 5 bases, there was a span of 11 bases. Germline V gene sequence: CDR1 SGHDN, CDR2 FVKESK. The CDR3 loop spans 16 amino acids. Here the CDR3 reads CASSQDRGGDNSPLHF. Written as DNA, the CDR3 is TGTGCCAGCAGCCAAGACAGGGGTGGGGATAATTCACCCCTCCACTTT.

This clone has only one observation. The chain carries TRBV4-1 and TRBJ2-3; 8 bases line up with TRBD2. The J segment lost 5 bases and the V segment lost 1 base, leaving 11 bases of the junction unmatched. The CDR3 sequence is 17 residues long. Per germline, CDR1 MGHRA and CDR2 YSYEKL. The CDR3 coding sequence is TGCGCCAGCAGCCAAGGGTTTGGCGGGGGGCGTGAAGATACGCAGTATTTT. Translation: CASSQGFGGGREDTQYF.